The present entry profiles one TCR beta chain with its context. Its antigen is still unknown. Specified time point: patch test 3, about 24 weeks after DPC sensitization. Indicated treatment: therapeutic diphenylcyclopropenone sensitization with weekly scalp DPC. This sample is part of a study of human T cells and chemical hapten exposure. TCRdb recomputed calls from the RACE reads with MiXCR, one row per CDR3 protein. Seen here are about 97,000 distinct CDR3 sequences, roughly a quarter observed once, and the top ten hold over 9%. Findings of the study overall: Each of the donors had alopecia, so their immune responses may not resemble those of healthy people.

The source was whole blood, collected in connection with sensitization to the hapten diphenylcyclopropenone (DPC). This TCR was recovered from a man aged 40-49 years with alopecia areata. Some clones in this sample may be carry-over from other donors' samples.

The CDR3 spells CASSSPLAGGAYEQYF. In DNA form, the CDR3 reads TGTGCCAGCAGCTCGCCGCTAGCGGGGGGGGCCTACGAGCAGTACTTC. This chain uses TRBV5-4 with TRBJ2-7; TRBD2 agrees at 12 bases. CDR3 size: 16 residues. After removal of 3 bases from V and 2 bases from J, the junction contained 6 bases not matched to a gene. Germline lookup yields CDR1 SGHNT and CDR2 YYREEE (reference sequence).